A single T cell receptor (beta chain) is shown here with its context. Its antigen remains unidentified. No per-base quality is available; no much larger clone lies one base away. The germline V gene encodes CDR1 SGHRS and CDR2 YFSETQ. Including cysteine and phenylalanine, the CDR3 has 15 amino acids. The only DNA kept is the CDR3, 45 bases in frame from the first base. Germline trimming: 5 bases from V, 6 bases from J; junction bases outside gene matches: 5. In light of the paper, this sample's time point label describes: about 28 days (+/-7) after the second vaccine dose. Because spike-specific TCR depth and breadth did not differ between the two schedules, AZD1222 recipients who got a second dose at roughly 4 weeks were pooled with those who got a second dose at roughly 12 weeks. Vaccinee samples came from UK trials COV001 and COV002, including a single-blind randomized controlled phase 2/3 trial of AZD1222 (ChAdOx1 nCoV-19) in healthy adults. Trial participant PBMC samples were collected at day 0 and day 28 after the second dose for TCRbeta chain sequencing.

This sample is part of a study of T cell responses to AZD1222 COVID-19 vaccine (dated by TCRdb to 2020 to 2023). Study-level background: A total of 230 to 250 trial participants underwent TCR sequencing, of whom nearly 210 received two doses of AZD1222 and about 26 received two doses of the MenACWY control vaccine. Trial participants were enrolled into age subgroups of 18-55, 56-69 and 70-plus years, which contained about 150, 28 and 57 TCR-sequenced participants, respectively.

Findings and caveats that apply to the study as a whole: The whole spike protein was spanned by vaccine-associated CD4 TCRs, and dominant responses were seen in regions 160-218 and 743-854. Because no samples from the day 14 peak response were available, repertoires could be characterized only after the peak T cell response. Spike-specific TCR breadth and depth rose significantly after two AZD1222 doses compared with day 0 and with MenACWY recipients. Only five to seven AZD1222 recipients were SARS-CoV-2 seropositive at baseline, limiting conclusions about previously exposed vaccinees. Nearly half of unique spike-specific TCRs reportedly recognized epitopes outside regions mutated in the B.1.351 and B.1.1.7 variants. The 56-69-year group was small, and its depth increase did not reach significance, likely because of low power. Participants were mostly white British and included more females than males, and it was suggested by the authors that clonal diversity may have been underestimated.

The CDR3 regions of human TCRbeta chains were subjected to immunosequencing. In the paper's pipeline: Repertoire TCRs were checked for matches against a reference library of SARS-CoV-2-specific TCRs that had been generated using the MIRA antigen-specificity platform. Breadth was defined as the fraction of unique TCRs that were SARS-CoV-2-associated. Depth was defined as the fraction of total T cells that were SARS-CoV-2-associated. Using the MIRA data, each spike-specific TCR was assigned both to the spike region to which the TCR was reactive and to a CD4 or CD8 class. Log10-transformed breadth and depth values were compared by one-way ANOVA with Sidak's multiple comparisons tests. This immuneACCESS table, as held by TCRdb, lists in-frame sequences with V and J called but not all clones. Of the missing ones, under half trace to an unresolved V gene in checked studies; the others have no known cause. V and J calls and clone size are given by that table; D and trimming were obtained from the DNA. Here the sample has roughly 110,000 clones; about 91% occur a single time. Around 6% of the sample is in the top ten clones.

This chain joins TRBV5-1 to TRBJ2-2; TRBD1 aligns with 12 central bases. This clonotype originated in an adult who received the AZD1222 COVID-19 vaccine. This material consisted of peripheral blood, taken 28 days after the second AZD1222 dose. The nucleotide sequence is given as TGCGCCAGCAGAAAGGGACAGGGGGCGGCCGGGGAGCTGTTTTTT. This is translated as CASRKGQGAAGELFF.